This is a list of T cell receptor beta chains from one sample in a study of blood T cell repertoires in COVID-19. Profiled with immunoSEQ multiplex PCR; TCRdb holds only in-frame clones, not every one. The table lists 90,000 to 140,000 clones, roughly 80% of them singletons, with approximately 15% in the top ten. The specimen was peripheral blood. The receptor set was obtained from a woman older than 75 with acute or convalescent COVID-19. Each CDR3 is given with its conserved first and last residue. Each record gives: V gene, D gene, J gene, CDR3 protein, CDR3 DNA. D genes are given only for firm matches.

>TRBV5-1|.|TRBJ1-4
CASSLAGEKLFF
TGCGCCAGCAGCTTGGCCGGGGAAAAACTGTTTTTT
>TRBV29-1|.|TRBJ1-3
CSVRPSGNTIYF
TGCAGCGTTCGTCCTTCTGGAAACACCATATATTTT
>TRBV7-2|TRBD1|TRBJ1-1
CASSSHRGTNTEAFF
TGTGCCAGCAGCTCCCACAGGGGAACGAACACTGAAGCTTTCTTT
>TRBV15|TRBD2|TRBJ2-7
CATSRDPASGGSYEQYF
TGTGCCACCAGCAGAGATCCCGCCAGCGGGGGCTCCTACGAGCAGTACTTC
>TRBV19|.|TRBJ1-1
CASSIGGERTEAFF
TGTGCCAGTAGTATCGGAGGGGAGAGAACTGAAGCTTTCTTT
>TRBV10-3|.|TRBJ2-6
CAISDPTILRPSGANVLTF
TGTGCCATCAGTGACCCGACAATCCTTAGGCCCTCTGGGGCCAACGTCCTGACTTTC
>TRBV5-1|.|TRBJ1-1
CASSFSSRGTEAFF
TGCGCCAGCAGTTTTAGTTCCCGGGGCACTGAAGCTTTCTTT
>TRBV7-2|.|TRBJ1-4
CASSLGETGGREKLFF
TGTGCCAGCAGCTTAGGAGAAACTGGGGGCCGGGAAAAACTGTTTTTT
>TRBV18|.|TRBJ1-6
CASSTTTGTNSPLHF
TGTGCCAGCTCAACTACAACAGGGACTAATTCACCCCTCCACTTT
>TRBV5-1|TRBD1|TRBJ2-7
CASSTTGGSYEQYF
TGCGCCAGCAGCACGACAGGGGGATCCTACGAGCAGTACTTC
>TRBV11-3|.|TRBJ2-4
CASSAIRGAKNIQYF
TGTGCCAGCAGCGCCATACGGGGAGCCAAAAACATTCAGTACTTC
>TRBV5-1|TRBD1|TRBJ2-5
CASSLDPPGTGEETQYF
TGCGCCAGCAGCTTGGATCCCCCCGGGACAGGGGAGGAGACCCAGTACTTC
>TRBV7-9|TRBD1|TRBJ1-4
CASSPLDREAATNEKLFF
TGTGCCAGCAGCCCCCTGGACAGGGAGGCGGCAACTAATGAAAAACTGTTTTTT
>TRBV14|.|TRBJ1-2
CASSQSPGSSGYTF
TGTGCCAGCAGCCAATCGCCGGGATCCTCCGGCTACACCTTC